The clone carrying this T cell receptor (beta chain) was observed once. As yet, its antigen is unknown. A second 7 to 11 cycle PCR used barcoded and J-beta primers. Each CDR3 protein gets one entry after TCRdb re-called the 5' RACE reads with MiXCR. This table holds roughly 1.5 million distinct CDR3 sequences, about 45% found once. The CDR3 length is 16 residues. Germline V gives CDR1 DFQATT, CDR2 SNEGSKA (reference sequence). V shed 1 base, J shed 9 bases, and the junction held 10 bases outside the gene matches. The sample is drawn from a study of blood T cells in healthy people across ages. Study results and limitations: Researchers said unsorted PBMCs prevented a conclusive naive versus antigen-experienced comparison.

The receptor comes from a woman aged 18 to 35 in good health. The specimen sequenced was blood. The gene calls are TRBV20-1 and TRBJ2-3; the match to TRBD2 covers 13 bases. DNA of the CDR3: TGCAGTGCTAGAGCCAATGGACTAGCGGGAGTAGAGACGCAGTATTTT. Translation: CSARANGLAGVETQYF.